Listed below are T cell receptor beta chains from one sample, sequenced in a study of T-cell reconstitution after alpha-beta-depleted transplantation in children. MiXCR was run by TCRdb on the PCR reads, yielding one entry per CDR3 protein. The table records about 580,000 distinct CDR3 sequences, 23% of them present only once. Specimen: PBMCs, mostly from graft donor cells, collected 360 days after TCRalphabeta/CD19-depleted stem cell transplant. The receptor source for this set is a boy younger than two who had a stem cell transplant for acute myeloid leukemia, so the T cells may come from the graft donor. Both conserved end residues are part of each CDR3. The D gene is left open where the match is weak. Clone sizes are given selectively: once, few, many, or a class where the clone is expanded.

CDR3aa: CASSLGDRYGYTF; CDR3nt: TGTGCCAGCAGTTTAGGGGATCGCTATGGCTACACCTTC; v_gene: TRBV12-3/TRBV12-4; d_gene: .; j_gene: TRBJ1-2; abundance: few
CDR3aa: CSATPGQGGQPQHF; CDR3nt: TGCAGTGCTACTCCGGGACAGGGTGGTCAGCCCCAGCATTTT; v_gene: TRBV20-1; d_gene: TRBD1; j_gene: TRBJ1-5; abundance: .
CDR3aa: CASSLRSGTNTIYF; CDR3nt: TGTGCCAGCAGCTTACGAAGCGGAACGAACACCATATATTTT; v_gene: TRBV7-9; d_gene: .; j_gene: TRBJ1-3; abundance: many
CDR3aa: CASSFYMNTEAFF; CDR3nt: TGTGCCAGCAGCTTTTACATGAACACTGAAGCTTTCTTT; v_gene: TRBV7-3; d_gene: .; j_gene: TRBJ1-1; abundance: few
CDR3aa: CASSGSPQGYGYTF; CDR3nt: TGTGCCAGCAGTGGAAGCCCCCAGGGCTATGGCTACACCTTC; v_gene: TRBV25-1; d_gene: .; j_gene: TRBJ1-2; abundance: many
CDR3aa: CASSEPGYNEQFF; CDR3nt: TGTGCCAGCAGTGAACCGGGTTACAATGAGCAGTTCTTC; v_gene: TRBV2; d_gene: .; j_gene: TRBJ2-1; abundance: few
CDR3aa: CASSTRGAVEQFF; CDR3nt: TGTGCCAGCAGTACCCGGGGGGCCGTTGAGCAGTTCTTC; v_gene: TRBV6-1; d_gene: .; j_gene: TRBJ2-1; abundance: .
CDR3aa: CASRSPGTGGDQPQHF; CDR3nt: TGTGCCAGCAGGTCCCCCGGGACAGGTGGAGATCAGCCCCAGCATTTT; v_gene: TRBV2; d_gene: TRBD1; j_gene: TRBJ1-5; abundance: .
CDR3aa: CASSYPSGENEQFF; CDR3nt: TGTGCCAGCAGTTACCCCTCAGGGGAGAATGAGCAGTTCTTC; v_gene: TRBV6-2/TRBV6-3; d_gene: .; j_gene: TRBJ2-1; abundance: .
CDR3aa: CASSRMRGRGTEAFF; CDR3nt: TGTGCCAGCAGTCGCATGAGGGGCAGGGGCACTGAAGCTTTCTTT; v_gene: TRBV6-2/TRBV6-3; d_gene: .; j_gene: TRBJ1-1; abundance: once
CDR3aa: CASSLSTDPGTQYF; CDR3nt: TGTGCCAGCAGCTTATCCACAGACCCTGGGACGCAGTATTTT; v_gene: TRBV7-9; d_gene: .; j_gene: TRBJ2-3; abundance: .
CDR3aa: CSGRVAATSTDTQYF; CDR3nt: TGCAGTGGGAGAGTCGCTGCCACTAGCACAGATACGCAGTATTTT; v_gene: TRBV20-1; d_gene: .; j_gene: TRBJ2-3; abundance: many
CDR3aa: CSAGRTDSYKQYF; CDR3nt: TGCAGTGCTGGCAGGACAGATTCCTACAAGCAGTACTTC; v_gene: TRBV20-1; d_gene: .; j_gene: TRBJ2-7; abundance: .
CDR3aa: CASSHKETQYF; CDR3nt: TGTGCCAGCAGCCACAAAGAGACCCAGTACTTC; v_gene: TRBV3-1; d_gene: .; j_gene: TRBJ2-5; abundance: .
CDR3aa: CSVEGGVPYEEYF; CDR3nt: TGCAGCGTTGAGGGCGGGGTGCCCTACGAGGAGTACTTC; v_gene: TRBV29-1; d_gene: .; j_gene: TRBJ2-7; abundance: .
CDR3aa: CATSGSSYGYTF; CDR3nt: TGTGCCACCAGCGGCAGCTCATATGGCTACACCTTC; v_gene: TRBV24-1; d_gene: .; j_gene: TRBJ1-2; abundance: .
CDR3aa: CSVERTGGGTEAFF; CDR3nt: TGCAGCGTTGAGCGGACAGGAGGAGGAACTGAAGCTTTCTTT; v_gene: TRBV29-1; d_gene: TRBD1; j_gene: TRBJ1-1; abundance: few
CDR3aa: CASSPWGGINTGELFF; CDR3nt: TGTGCCAGCAGCCCCTGGGGGGGAATAAACACCGGGGAGCTGTTTTTT; v_gene: TRBV9; d_gene: TRBD2; j_gene: TRBJ2-2; abundance: many
CDR3aa: CSVERRGASYEQYF; CDR3nt: TGCAGCGTTGAACGGCGGGGGGCCTCCTACGAGCAGTACTTC; v_gene: TRBV29-1; d_gene: TRBD2; j_gene: TRBJ2-7; abundance: many
CDR3aa: CASSSRPGYTDTQYF; CDR3nt: TGTGCCAGCAGCTCACGACCAGGGTACACAGATACGCAGTATTTT; v_gene: TRBV7-3; d_gene: .; j_gene: TRBJ2-3; abundance: few
CDR3aa: CASSLSGGGETQYF; CDR3nt: TGCGCCAGCAGCTTATCAGGAGGGGGGGAGACCCAGTACTTC; v_gene: TRBV4-3; d_gene: .; j_gene: TRBJ2-5; abundance: many
CDR3aa: CSVGGFPEKLFF; CDR3nt: TGCAGCGTTGGGGGTTTCCCAGAAAAACTGTTTTTT; v_gene: TRBV29-1; d_gene: .; j_gene: TRBJ1-4; abundance: .
CDR3aa: CASSLTTGDEQYF; CDR3nt: TGTGCCAGCAGCTTAACGACAGGGGACGAGCAGTACTTC; v_gene: TRBV7-2; d_gene: TRBD1; j_gene: TRBJ2-7; abundance: few
CDR3aa: CASSPPSGGSSYEQYF; CDR3nt: TGTGCCAGCAGCCCCCCTAGCGGGGGGTCCTCCTACGAGCAGTACTTC; v_gene: TRBV6-1; d_gene: TRBD2; j_gene: TRBJ2-7; abundance: many
CDR3aa: CASSGAGTGAYNEQFF; CDR3nt: TGTGCCAGCAGCGGGGCCGGGACAGGGGCTTACAATGAGCAGTTCTTC; v_gene: TRBV9; d_gene: TRBD1; j_gene: TRBJ2-1; abundance: many
CDR3aa: CASSLSESGNTIYF; CDR3nt: TGTGCCAGCAGCTTAAGTGAATCTGGAAACACCATATATTTT; v_gene: TRBV7-8; d_gene: .; j_gene: TRBJ1-3; abundance: .
CDR3aa: CSVKREGGNEKLFF; CDR3nt: TGCAGCGTCAAGAGGGAGGGTGGAAATGAAAAACTGTTTTTT; v_gene: TRBV29-1; d_gene: .; j_gene: TRBJ1-4; abundance: .
CDR3aa: CASQKGTGWGGYTF; CDR3nt: TGTGCCAGCCAAAAAGGGACAGGGTGGGGAGGCTACACCTTC; v_gene: TRBV27; d_gene: TRBD1; j_gene: TRBJ1-2; abundance: once
CDR3aa: CASHRGGGSNEQFF; CDR3nt: TGTGCCAGCCATCGGGGAGGGGGCTCCAATGAGCAGTTCTTC; v_gene: TRBV6-2/TRBV6-3; d_gene: .; j_gene: TRBJ2-1; abundance: .
CDR3aa: CSTMTGMHEQYF; CDR3nt: TGCAGCACAATGACAGGGATGCACGAGCAGTACTTC; v_gene: TRBV29-1; d_gene: TRBD1; j_gene: TRBJ2-7; abundance: .
CDR3aa: CSALHRGSQPQHF; CDR3nt: TGCAGTGCTCTACACAGGGGGAGTCAGCCCCAGCATTTT; v_gene: TRBV20-1; d_gene: TRBD1; j_gene: TRBJ1-5; abundance: few